This note documents a single TCR beta chain sequence. This sample was taken from a study of blood T cell repertoires in COVID-19. Study-wide background: The origin of the acute and convalescent COVID-19 samples was the United States, Italy and Spain. In each case, the material was cDNA or gDNA derived from T cells, B-cell-depleted T cells, or PBMCs.

Profiling relied on immunoSEQ multiplex PCR, and the TCRdb table lists in-frame clones only, not all of them. The table records 81,000 or so clones, 85% of them present only once. Sequencing used peripheral blood. The sequence came from a woman in her 70s with active or convalescent COVID-19.

DNA of the CDR3: TGCGCCAGCAGCGCGGGGACAGCGAACACCGGGGAGCTGTTTTTT. It yields the protein CASSAGTANTGELFF. This sequence joins TRBV5-1 and TRBJ2-2; a possible D gene is TRBD1 (7 bases). Germline-derived CDR1 and CDR2 are SGHRS and YFSETQ. The length of the CDR3 is 15 residues. V lost 4 bases, J lost 0 bases, and 10 bases lay in between.